The 29 T cell receptor beta chains below come from one sample, sequenced in a study of blood T cell repertoires in COVID-19 (dated by TCRdb to the early 2020s). Preparation of the library involved the immunoSEQ multiplex PCR assay. The clones in this table, taken by TCRdb from immuneACCESS, are in-frame only. Not every clone is retained; where verified, under half of the shortfall comes from an unresolved V gene, and the cause of the rest is unknown. The sample table holds about 300,000 clones, of which roughly nine tenths were seen once. Roughly 2.9% of the sample comes from the top ten. Sequenced material: PBMCs or T cells enriched from blood (not recorded which). The receptors originated from a woman aged 50 to 65 who had been exposed to COVID-19.

The CDR3 reads CASSELGRVYGYTF. The CDR3 DNA sequence: TGTGCCAGCAGTGAACTGGGCAGGGTCTATGGCTACACCTTC. V gene TRBV6-1 combines with J gene TRBJ1-2, with D possibly matching TRBD1 (5 bases). The CDR3 spans 14 residues. Germline V gene lookup returns CDR1 MNHNS and CDR2 SASEGT. V lost 2 bases to trimming and J lost 4 bases, with 11 bases between them.

V and J are TRBV18 and TRBJ2-1; D is possibly TRBD2 (6 bases). Trimming pared 1 base from V and 4 bases from J, leaving 23 bases between. Germline V gene data show CDR1 as KGHSH and CDR2 as LQKENI. CDR3 length equals 19 residues. Here the CDR3 reads CASSPLAEKRVVAYNEQFF. The DNA of the CDR3 is TGTGCCAGCTCACCACTAGCGGAGAAACGAGTTGTGGCGTACAATGAGCAGTTCTTC.

V usage is TRBV7-9 and J usage is TRBJ2-2; possible D gene TRBD2, 5 bases. The length of the CDR3 is 16 residues. Trimming took off 1 base at V and 5 bases at J, with 14 bases between the two ends. Germline lookup yields CDR1 SEHNR and CDR2 FQNEAQ (reference sequence). CDR3 DNA sequence: TGTGCCAGCAGCTTAGGATATGGGGAGTATACCGGGGAGCTGTTTTTT. Encoded protein: CASSLGYGEYTGELFF.

The J gene is TRBJ1-1, the V gene TRBV30; 9 bases fit TRBD1. The CDR3 is 15 amino acids. V shed 2 bases, J shed 4 bases, and the junction held 8 bases outside the gene matches. The germline V gene encodes CDR1 GTSNPN and CDR2 SVGIG (reference sequence). The CDR3 sequence is CAWSTGTGIVTEAFF. As DNA, the CDR3 is TGTGCCTGGAGTACGGGGACAGGGATCGTCACTGAAGCTTTCTTT. The full variable domain, completed using reference TRBV30 and TRBJ1-1, is SQTIHQWPATLVQPVGSPLSLECTVEGTSNPNLYWYRQAAGRGLQLLFYSVGIGQISSEVPQNLSASRPQDRQFILSSKKLLLSDSGFYLCAWSTGTGIVTEAFFGQGTRLTVV.

The rearrangement uses TRBV28 and TRBJ2-1; TRBD2 matches 13 bases. The CDR3 loop spans 16 amino acids. Germline-derived CDR1 and CDR2 are MDHEN and SYDVKM. The V segment lost 5 bases and the J segment 2 bases; nucleotides outside the gene matches: 3. The CDR3 DNA is TGTGCCAGCAGTGTTACTAGCGGGGGGGCCTACAATGAGCAGTTCTTC. Its translation is CASSVTSGGAYNEQFF. Full variable domain (remainder filled in from reference TRBV28 and TRBJ2-1): DVKVTQSSRYLVKRTGEKVFLECVQDMDHENMFWYRQDPGLGLRLIYFSYDVKMKEKGDIPEGYSVSREKKERFSLILESASTNQTSMYLCASSVTSGGAYNEQFFGPGTRLTVL.

J is TRBJ2-5 and V is TRBV9, with TRBD2 matching over 8 bases. V gave up 7 bases and J gave up 2 bases; unmatched junction bases: 7. CDR3 length: 14 amino acids. Looked up from germline, CDR1 is SGDLS and CDR2 is YYNGEE. This chain's CDR3 is CASAAGGLQETQYF. CDR3 nucleotides: TGTGCCAGCGCGGCGGGGGGACTTCAAGAGACCCAGTACTTC.

This chain joins TRBV5-4 and TRBJ2-3; the match to TRBD2 covers 9 bases. Trimming took 0 bases from V and 5 from J; bases not matched to a gene: 7. The germline gives CDR1 SGHNT, CDR2 YYREEE (reference sequence). The CDR3 sequence is 16 residues long. The CDR3 region is CASSLEAGGPGDTQYF. The CDR3 nucleotides read TGTGCCAGCAGCTTGGAGGCGGGGGGGCCTGGAGATACGCAGTATTTT.

V and J are TRBV30 and TRBJ2-3; D not resolved. Germline V gene lookup returns CDR1 GTSNPN and CDR2 SVGIG (reference sequence). The CDR3 contains 11 residues. V lost 7 bases and J 10 bases, leaving 15 bases between the germline ends. CDR3 in amino acids: CAFPPGLAQYF. CDR3 sequence (DNA): TGTGCCTTTCCCCCAGGTTTGGCGCAGTATTTT.

This chain links TRBV7-9 with TRBJ2-5; 11 bases are shared with TRBD1. CDR1 is SEHNR, CDR2 FQNEAQ, per germline (reference sequence). The CDR3 consists of 17 residues. V gave up 5 bases and J gave up 3 bases; unmatched junction bases: 11. CDR3 bases: TGTGCCAGCAGCCCTCAGGACAGGGGGCCTCTAGAAGAGACCCAGTACTTC. Residues: CASSPQDRGPLEETQYF. Looking up the rest from reference TRBV7-9 and TRBJ2-5 gives the full variable domain: DTGVSQNPRHKITKRGQNVTFRCDPISEHNRLYWYRQTLGQGPEFLTYFQNEAQLEKSRLLSDRFSAERPKGSFSTLEIQRTEQGDSAMYLCASSPQDRGPLEETQYFGPGTRLLVL.

The V gene is TRBV18, the J gene TRBJ2-3; TRBD1 agrees at 8 bases. Germline CDR1 is KGHSH and CDR2 is LQKENI. Trimming removed 2 bases from V and 3 bases from J; junction bases left unmatched: 16. The CDR3 contains 19 residues. CDR3 in DNA: TGTGCCAGCTCACCAACTATGGCCCTGGACAGGGAGTTGACAGATACGCAGTATTTT. This gives the protein CASSPTMALDRELTDTQYF.

This clone was seen once. The chain recombines TRBV19 with TRBJ1-1, with D uncertain. Germline V gene data show CDR1 as LNHDA and CDR2 as SQIVND (reference sequence). The CDR3 sequence is 12 residues long. The V end was cut by 7 bases, the J end by 4 bases, with 10 bases between. The CDR3 spells CASILPGTEAFF. CDR3 DNA sequence: TGTGCCAGTATATTGCCGGGCACTGAAGCTTTCTTT.

V usage is TRBV9 and J usage is TRBJ2-3, with 9 bases lining up with TRBD2. The CDR3 length is 16 residues. J gave up 2 bases and V 10 bases, and 14 bases lay outside the gene matches. Germline CDR1 reads SGDLS; CDR2 reads YYNGEE. CDR3 region: CAGSQRAGGPTDTQYF. CDR3 nucleotide sequence: TGTGCCGGATCCCAACGAGCGGGGGGACCCACAGATACGCAGTATTTT.

The gene calls are TRBV10-1 and TRBJ2-2; TRBD2 matches at 9 bases. Per the germline V gene, CDR1 is WNHNN and CDR2 is SYGVQD (reference sequence). V shed 3 bases, J shed 4 bases, and the junction held 6 bases outside the gene matches. CDR3 length: 16 residues. Written as DNA, the CDR3 is TGCGCCAGCAGTGACCTGGCTAGCGGGACCACCGGGGAGCTGTTTTTT. Translating it yields CASSDLASGTTGELFF.

The chain couples TRBV18 to TRBJ2-7; tentatively, D is TRBD1 (5 bases). This CDR3 comprises 17 residues. Trimming took 5 bases from V and 5 from J, leaving 25 bases between them. Germline V gene data show CDR1 as KGHSH and CDR2 as LQKENI. The CDR3 coding sequence is TGTGCCAGCTCATCTGACAGTAGGCCTTCGGGCGGCGACGAGCAGTACTTC. Its protein product is CASSSDSRPSGGDEQYF.

The chain carries TRBV18 and TRBJ2-7; D might be TRBD1 (6 bases). The CDR3 spans 16 residues. Trimming removed 4 bases from V and 1 base from J, with 17 bases in between. Per the germline V gene, CDR1 is KGHSH and CDR2 is LQKENI. DNA of the CDR3: TGTGCCAGCTCACGGTTTTCGGGACAAGCTTCCTACGAGCAGTACTTC. It is translated as CASSRFSGQASYEQYF.

The gene calls are TRBV18 and TRBJ1-5; D is possibly TRBD1 (5 bases). This CDR3 region has 16 residues. Germline V gene data show CDR1 as KGHSH and CDR2 as LQKENI. V dropped 0 bases and J dropped 5 bases, with 14 bases sitting between them. CDR3 coding DNA: TGTGCCAGCTCACCACCAGCCAGGGAGGGTGATCAGCCCCAGCATTTT. Translated: CASSPPAREGDQPQHF. The full variable domain, completed using reference TRBV18 and TRBJ1-5, is NAGVMQNPRHLVRRRGQEARLRCSPMKGHSHVYWYRQLPEEGLKFMVYLQKENIIDESGMPKERFSAEFPKEGPSILRIQQVVRGDSAAYFCASSPPAREGDQPQHFGDGTRLSIL.

The rearrangement uses TRBV5-4 and TRBJ2-5; 11 nucleotides match TRBD1. Trimming took 2 bases from V and 1 from J; bases not matched to a gene: 7. Germline values: CDR1 SGHNT, CDR2 YYREEE (reference sequence). The CDR3 loop spans 17 amino acids. The CDR3 is CASSLRTGGAVQETQYF. DNA of the CDR3: TGTGCCAGCAGCTTAAGGACAGGGGGCGCGGTCCAAGAGACCCAGTACTTC.

The chain couples TRBV5-4 to TRBJ1-1; possible D gene TRBD1, 6 bases. The CDR3 is 15 amino acids. Looked up from germline, CDR1 is SGHNT and CDR2 is YYREEE (reference sequence). The V end was cut by 0 bases, the J end by 5 bases, with 14 bases between. The CDR3 spells CASSLAAITGTEAFF. As DNA, the CDR3 is TGTGCCAGCAGCTTGGCAGCGATAACAGGGACTGAAGCTTTCTTT.

The chain recombines TRBV4-1 with TRBJ2-5; TRBD2 aligns across 13 bases. The CDR3 has 17 residues. The V and J ends lost 1 base and 2 bases, in that order; junction bases with no gene match: 4. Looked up from germline, CDR1 is MGHRA and CDR2 is YSYEKL. This CDR3 is CASSQGTSGGGQETQYF. CDR3 coding DNA: TGCGCCAGCAGCCAAGGGACTAGCGGGGGTGGACAAGAGACCCAGTACTTC.

The genes are TRBV12-3 or TRBV12-4 and TRBJ2-5; D gene uncertain. Trimming removed 7 bases from V and 4 bases from J, with 7 bases in between. This CDR3 spans 11 amino acids. The CDR3 spells CASTPGETQYF. For the CDR3, the DNA is TGTGCCAGCACCCCGGGAGAGACCCAGTACTTC.

This chain uses TRBV5-4 with TRBJ1-2; 8 nucleotides match TRBD1. V trimming: 1 base; J trimming: 3 bases; junction bases outside the gene matches: 5. CDR1 is SGHNT and CDR2 is YYREEE in the germline V gene (reference sequence). This CDR3 spans 15 amino acids. The CDR3 loop reads CASSLNQGAYYGYTF. The CDR3 nucleotides read TGTGCCAGCAGCTTGAATCAGGGGGCTTACTATGGCTACACCTTC.

The chain carries TRBV5-1 and TRBJ2-7, with TRBD2 as a possible D gene (7 bases). The germline V and J ends were trimmed by 6 bases and 6 bases, with 10 bases remaining between them. This CDR3 region has 11 residues. The V gene's germline CDR1 is SGHRS and CDR2 YFSETQ. CDR3 amino acids: CASTGGSEQYF. The CDR3 region has the DNA TGCGCCAGCACGGGGGGCTCCGAGCAGTACTTC.

V is TRBV5-6 and J is TRBJ1-1; no definite D call. V was shortened by 2 bases and J by 5 bases, with 13 bases between the two germline ends. The CDR3 has 14 residues. Germline V gene lookup returns CDR1 SGHDT and CDR2 YYEEEE. The DNA of the CDR3 is TGTGCCAGCAGCTTACGGGGTCAGAGGACTGAAGCTTTCTTT. This translates into CASSLRGQRTEAFF.

In DNA, the CDR3 is TGCGCCAGCAGCCAGGCCCTGGGAGGATCTGGAAACACCATATATTTT. It specifies CASSQALGGSGNTIYF. V and J are TRBV4-1 and TRBJ1-3; no clear D gene. There are 16 residues in the CDR3. CDR1 is MGHRA, CDR2 YSYEKL, per germline. The ends were cut back, 3 bases at V and 1 base at J, with 13 bases in the middle.

V and J are TRBV7-2 and TRBJ2-7, with a possible D match to TRBD1 (6 bases). The germline CDR1 and CDR2 sequences are SGHTA and FQGNSA. The V gene lost 1 base and the J gene lost 5 bases, with 6 bases spanning the gap. There are 12 residues in the CDR3. The CDR3 DNA reads as TGTGCCAGCAGCTTAGGGACAGACGAGCAGTACTTC. Translated, it gives CASSLGTDEQYF.

This clone was detected only once. This rearrangement joins TRBV27 to TRBJ1-6; D gene uncertain. This CDR3 region has 13 residues. Trimming took off 0 bases at V and 9 bases at J, with 6 bases between the two ends. Germline CDR1 MNHEY, CDR2 SMNVEV (reference sequence). The CDR3 DNA reads TGTGCCAGCAGTTTATCGTGGCTTTCACCCCTCCACTTT. Its translation is CASSLSWLSPLHF.

The chain links TRBV2 to TRBJ1-2; no clear D gene. Trimming took 5 bases from V and 1 from J, leaving 5 bases between them. The CDR3 is 12 amino acids. Germline V gene data show CDR1 as SNHLY and CDR2 as FYNNEI. The DNA for the CDR3 is TGTGCCAGCAGTCAGAATAACTATGGCTACACCTTC. It translates to CASSQNNYGYTF.

The rearrangement uses TRBV27 and TRBJ1-6; D is ambiguous. Germline CDR1 and CDR2: MNHEY and SMNVEV (reference sequence). The CDR3 is made up of 14 amino acids. Trimming cost V 2 bases and J 5 bases, with 7 bases left between them. The CDR3 reads CASSLRQDNSPLHF. The CDR3, as DNA: TGTGCCAGCAGTTTACGGCAGGATAATTCACCCCTCCACTTT.

J is TRBJ2-3 and V is TRBV21-1; TRBD2 reflects the table's D call only, with no check against the DNA. TRBV21-1 is an annotated pseudogene. The CDR3 extends over 16 amino acids. The CDR3, as DNA: TGTGCCAGCAGCAAAGCTGGCGGGGGTTCCACAGATACGCAGTATTTT. Translated: CASSKAGGGSTDTQYF.